Listed below are T cell receptor beta chains from one sample, sequenced in a study of blood T cell repertoires in COVID-19. Sequenced by immunoSEQ multiplex PCR; TCRdb stores in-frame clones only, minus some. The sample shows about 240,000 clones, around 90% of them seen only once. The sequencing input was peripheral blood. These receptors all stem from an older woman with active or convalescent COVID-19. Each CDR3 is given with its conserved first and last residue. D genes are given only for firm matches. Clone size, where shown, is once, few, many, or a class for clones that have expanded.

clone size	V gene	J gene	D gene	CDR3 protein	CDR3 DNA
-	TRBV18	TRBJ1-5	-	CASSLTGGSNQPQHF	TGTGCCAGCTCACTAACGGGGGGCTCTAATCAGCCCCAGCATTTT
-	TRBV24-1	TRBJ1-5	TRBD1	CATSGTADQPQHF	TGTGCCACCTCCGGGACAGCCGATCAGCCCCAGCATTTT
-	TRBV3-1/TRBV3-2	TRBJ1-6	-	CASSQGFRSPLHF	TGTGCCAGCAGCCAAGGGTTTCGGTCACCCCTCCACTTT
-	TRBV7-3	TRBJ1-5	-	CASYREPQHF	TGTGCCAGCTACCGGGAGCCCCAGCATTTT
once	TRBV18	TRBJ1-2	-	CASSPGTLSIYGYTF	TGTGCCAGCTCACCCGGGACACTTAGTATCTATGGCTACACCTTC
-	TRBV5-6	TRBJ1-3	TRBD1	CASTGQGLGNTIYF	TGTGCCAGCACGGGACAGGGGCTCGGAAACACCATATATTTT
-	TRBV24-1	TRBJ2-5	-	CATSDRGSQETQYF	TGTGCCACCAGTGATCGGGGGAGCCAAGAGACCCAGTACTTC
-	TRBV24-1	TRBJ1-1	-	CATSAGHMNTEAFF	TGTGCCACCAGTGCCGGACACATGAACACTGAAGCTTTCTTT
-	TRBV12-1	TRBJ2-7	-	CASTLSRGYEQYF	TGTGCCAGCACCCTTTCCCGCGGCTACGAGCAGTACTTC
once	TRBV7-2	TRBJ1-5	TRBD1	CASSSYRGGQPQHF	TGTGCCAGCAGCTCCTACAGGGGAGGTCAGCCCCAGCATTTT
-	TRBV19	TRBJ1-2	-	CASSGRGVYYGYTF	TGTGCCAGTAGTGGTCGGGGAGTCTACTATGGCTACACCTTC
-	TRBV28	TRBJ1-5	TRBD1	CASTRTGPNQPQHF	TGTGCCAGCACGAGGACAGGGCCCAATCAGCCCCAGCATTTT
-	TRBV2	TRBJ1-3	-	CASMSRVGAPSSGNTIYF	TGTGCCAGCATGTCTCGGGTGGGGGCCCCGAGCTCTGGAAACACCATATATTTT
-	TRBV7-8	TRBJ1-2	-	CASSLTRVDGYTF	TGTGCCAGCAGCTTAACCAGGGTCGATGGCTACACCTTC
-	TRBV27	TRBJ1-6	-	CASSFSNYNSPLHF	TGTGCCAGCAGTTTTTCCAACTATAATTCACCCCTCCACTTT
-	TRBV7-2	TRBJ2-7	-	CASNQLGGAPEQYF	TGTGCCAGCAACCAGTTAGGGGGGGCGCCCGAGCAGTACTTC
-	TRBV7-2	TRBJ2-3	-	CASSLLETPIDTQYF	TGTGCCAGCAGCTTACTAGAAACTCCCATCGATACGCAGTATTTT
once	TRBV28	TRBJ1-2	-	CASTNSGPNYGYTF	TGTGCCAGCACCAATTCTGGGCCTAACTATGGCTACACCTTC
-	TRBV6-5	TRBJ1-2	TRBD1	CASSTQGSLRGYTF	TGTGCCAGCAGTACACAGGGGTCCCTTAGAGGCTACACCTTC
once	TRBV15	TRBJ1-2	-	CATSREAQGPYGYTF	TGTGCCACCAGCAGGGAGGCTCAGGGGCCCTATGGCTACACCTTC
once	TRBV6-5	TRBJ2-1	-	CASSWGRENEQFF	TGTGCCAGCAGTTGGGGAAGGGAGAATGAGCAGTTCTTC
-	TRBV14	TRBJ1-1	-	CASSPLRGTEAFF	TGTGCCAGCAGCCCTTTAAGGGGTACTGAAGCTTTCTTT
-	TRBV7-2	TRBJ2-2	TRBD1	CASSFNRGNTGELFF	TGTGCCAGCAGCTTCAACAGGGGGAACACCGGGGAGCTGTTTTTT
-	TRBV27	TRBJ1-6	TRBD1	CASGDSYNSPLHF	TGTGCCAGCGGGGACAGCTATAATTCACCCCTCCACTTT
-	TRBV5-4	TRBJ2-1	TRBD2	CASSSLGTSLNEQFF	TGTGCCAGCAGCTCTCTCGGGACTAGCCTAAATGAGCAGTTCTTC
once	TRBV10-1	TRBJ2-1	-	CASSGGPRGRSYNEQFF	TGCGCCAGCAGTGGAGGTCCCAGGGGAAGGTCCTACAATGAGCAGTTCTTC
-	TRBV11-2	TRBJ2-1	TRBD2	CASTLTSGNNEQFF	TGTGCCAGCACCCTGACTAGCGGGAACAATGAGCAGTTCTTC
-	TRBV11-2	TRBJ2-1	-	CASSLDPGQRASGQFF	TGTGCCAGCAGCTTAGATCCGGGACAGCGGGCTTCGGGGCAGTTCTTC
-	TRBV24-1	TRBJ2-3	TRBD1	CATSFGTARTDTQYF	TGTGCCACCAGTTTTGGGACAGCACGCACAGATACGCAGTATTTT
once	TRBV27	TRBJ1-6	-	CASTLTGMSSPLHF	TGTGCCAGCACCCTCACGGGGATGAGTTCACCCCTCCACTTT
-	TRBV7-2	TRBJ2-5	-	CASSLVNQETQYF	TGTGCCAGCAGCTTAGTTAACCAAGAGACCCAGTACTTC
-	TRBV5-1	TRBJ1-6	TRBD1	CASSLGDRANSPLHF	TGCGCCAGCAGCTTAGGGGACAGGGCTAATTCACCCCTCCACTTT
-	TRBV11-2	TRBJ2-3	-	CASSLNSRGADTQYF	TGTGCCAGCAGCTTAAACTCCAGGGGCGCAGATACGCAGTATTTT
-	TRBV6-2/TRBV6-3	TRBJ2-7	TRBD2	CASSPGTSGGGWYEQYF	TGTGCCAGCAGCCCTGGGACTAGCGGGGGGGGATGGTACGAGCAGTACTTC
-	TRBV7-9	TRBJ2-1	-	CASSFRGDSREEQFF	TGTGCCAGCAGCTTTCGAGGGGACTCGAGGGAGGAGCAGTTCTTC
-	TRBV19	TRBJ2-3	-	CASSDLYTDTQYF	TGTGCCAGTAGTGATCTATACACAGATACGCAGTATTTT
-	TRBV29-1	TRBJ2-3	TRBD1	CSSGRGTGGPDTQYF	TGCAGCTCTGGTAGGGGGACAGGAGGGCCAGATACGCAGTATTTT
-	TRBV10-3	TRBJ1-1	TRBD1	CAIRSSDRNTEAFF	TGTGCCATCAGATCCTCGGACAGGAATACTGAAGCTTTCTTT
-	TRBV9	TRBJ2-1	TRBD1	CASSEATGVNEQFF	TGTGCCAGCAGTGAGGCGACAGGGGTCAATGAGCAGTTCTTC
-	TRBV7-2	TRBJ2-7	-	CASSPQGGSYEQYF	TGTGCCAGCAGCCCCCAGGGGGGCTCCTACGAGCAGTACTTC
few	TRBV28	TRBJ1-5	-	CASSSSVYQPQHF	TGTGCCAGCAGTTCTAGCGTTTATCAGCCCCAGCATTTT
-	TRBV11-2	TRBJ1-3	TRBD1	CASSLRTGPFSGNTIYF	TGTGCCAGCAGCCTCCGGACAGGTCCCTTCTCTGGAAACACCATATATTTT
-	TRBV4-3	TRBJ1-5	-	CASSQGPVPGQPQHF	TGCGCCAGCAGCCAAGGACCTGTGCCGGGTCAGCCCCAGCATTTT
-	TRBV11-2	TRBJ1-3	-	CASSLDRLGNTIYF	TGTGCCAGCAGCTTAGACAGGCTGGGAAACACCATATATTTT
-	TRBV7-9	TRBJ2-5	-	CASSPTGVWETQYF	TGTGCCAGCAGCCCGACAGGTGTATGGGAGACCCAGTACTTC
-	TRBV5-1	TRBJ1-2	TRBD1	CASSLGTGGNYGYTF	TGCGCCAGCAGCTTGGGGACAGGGGGCAACTATGGCTACACCTTC
-	TRBV7-9	TRBJ2-3	TRBD1	CASSPGTGGTDTQYF	TGTGCCAGCAGCCCAGGGACAGGGGGCACAGATACGCAGTATTTT
-	TRBV19	TRBJ2-7	TRBD1	CASSTYRGEVEQYF	TGTGCCAGTAGTACATACAGGGGGGAGGTCGAGCAGTACTTC
-	TRBV11-2	TRBJ1-5	TRBD1	CASSLTGGQPQHF	TGTGCCAGCAGCTTGACAGGGGGCCAGCCCCAGCATTTT
once	TRBV3-1/TRBV3-2	TRBJ2-7	-	CASSQMLSGPGNEQYF	TGTGCCAGCAGCCAAATGCTTTCAGGACCGGGGAACGAGCAGTACTTC